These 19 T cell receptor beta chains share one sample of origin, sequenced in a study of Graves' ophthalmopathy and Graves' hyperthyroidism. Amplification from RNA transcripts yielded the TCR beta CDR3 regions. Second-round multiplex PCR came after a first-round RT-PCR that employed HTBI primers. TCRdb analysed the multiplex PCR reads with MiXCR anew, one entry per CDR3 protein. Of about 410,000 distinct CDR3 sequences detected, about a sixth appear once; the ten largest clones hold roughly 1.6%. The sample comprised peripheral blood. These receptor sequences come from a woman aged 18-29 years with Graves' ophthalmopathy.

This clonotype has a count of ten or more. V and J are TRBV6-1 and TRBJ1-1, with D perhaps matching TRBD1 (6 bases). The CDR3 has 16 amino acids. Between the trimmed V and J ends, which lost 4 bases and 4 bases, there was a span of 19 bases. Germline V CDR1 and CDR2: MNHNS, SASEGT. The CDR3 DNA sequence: TGTGCCAGCAGTGTACCCCTACAGGGTAGGAGCACTGAAGCTTTCTTT. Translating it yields CASSVPLQGRSTEAFF.

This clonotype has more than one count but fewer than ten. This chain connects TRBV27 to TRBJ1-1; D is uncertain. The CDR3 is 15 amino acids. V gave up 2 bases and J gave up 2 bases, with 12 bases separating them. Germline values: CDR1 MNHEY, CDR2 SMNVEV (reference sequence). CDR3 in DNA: TGTGCCAGCAGTTTACTCCCCCCAGCAAACACTGAAGCTTTCTTT. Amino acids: CASSLLPPANTEAFF.

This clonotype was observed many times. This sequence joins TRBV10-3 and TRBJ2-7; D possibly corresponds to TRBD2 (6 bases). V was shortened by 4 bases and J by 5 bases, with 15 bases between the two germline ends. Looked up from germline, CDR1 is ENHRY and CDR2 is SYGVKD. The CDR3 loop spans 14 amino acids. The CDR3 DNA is TGTGCCATCAGTGGAAGAGCAGGAGGGGACGAGCAGTACTTC. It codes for CAISGRAGGDEQYF.

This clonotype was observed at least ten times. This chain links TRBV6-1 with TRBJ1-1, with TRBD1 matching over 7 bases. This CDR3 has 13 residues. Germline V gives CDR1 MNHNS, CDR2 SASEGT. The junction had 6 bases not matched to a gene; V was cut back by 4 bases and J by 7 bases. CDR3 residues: CASSAGQPGEAFF. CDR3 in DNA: TGTGCCAGCAGTGCGGGACAGCCCGGTGAAGCTTTCTTT.

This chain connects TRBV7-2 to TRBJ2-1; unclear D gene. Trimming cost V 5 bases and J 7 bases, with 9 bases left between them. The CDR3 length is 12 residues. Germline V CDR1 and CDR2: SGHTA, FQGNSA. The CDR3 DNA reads TGTGCCAGCAGCCGGCCGCCTAATGAGCAGTTCTTC. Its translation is CASSRPPNEQFF. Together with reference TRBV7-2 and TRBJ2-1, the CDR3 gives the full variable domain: GAGVSQSPSNKVTEKGKDVELRCDPISGHTALYWYRQSLGQGLEFLIYFQGNSAPDKSGLPSDRFSAERTGGSVSTLTIQRTQQEDSAVYLCASSRPPNEQFFGPGTRLTVL.

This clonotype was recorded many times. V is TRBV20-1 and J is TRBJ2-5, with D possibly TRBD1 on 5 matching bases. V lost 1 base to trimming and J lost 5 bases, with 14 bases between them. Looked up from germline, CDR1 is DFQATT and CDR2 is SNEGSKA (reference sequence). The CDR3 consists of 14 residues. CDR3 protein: CSARGQGRFETQYF. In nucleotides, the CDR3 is TGCAGTGCTAGAGGGCAGGGCAGATTTGAGACCCAGTACTTC.

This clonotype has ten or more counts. The CDR3 coding sequence is TGTGCCAGCAGCACGACAGGGGCAGGGGCCAACGTCCTGACTTTC. Translating gives CASSTTGAGANVLTF. This chain connects TRBV6-1 to TRBJ2-6; 8 nucleotides align to TRBD1. This CDR3 region has 15 residues. The V gene's germline CDR1 is MNHNS and CDR2 SASEGT. V trimming: 6 bases; J trimming: 4 bases; junction bases outside the gene matches: 5.

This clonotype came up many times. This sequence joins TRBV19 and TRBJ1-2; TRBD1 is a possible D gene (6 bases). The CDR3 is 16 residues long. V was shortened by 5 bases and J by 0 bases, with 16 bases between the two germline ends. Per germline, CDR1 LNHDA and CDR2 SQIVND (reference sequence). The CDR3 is CASSVTGQSPNYGYTF. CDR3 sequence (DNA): TGTGCCAGTAGTGTTACTGGACAGTCTCCTAACTATGGCTACACCTTC.

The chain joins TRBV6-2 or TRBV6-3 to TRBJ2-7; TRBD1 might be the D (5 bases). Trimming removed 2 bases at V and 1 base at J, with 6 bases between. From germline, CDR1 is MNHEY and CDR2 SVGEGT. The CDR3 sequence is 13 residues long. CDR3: CASSYRQSYEQYF. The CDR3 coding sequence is TGTGCCAGCAGTTACCGACAGTCCTACGAGCAGTACTTC.

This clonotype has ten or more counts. The CDR3 loop is CASRYTDGTEAFF. CDR3 sequence (DNA): TGTGCCAGTAGATACACCGATGGGACTGAAGCTTTCTTT. The chain is built from TRBV19 and TRBJ1-1; unclear D gene. Trimming took off 6 bases at V and 5 bases at J, with 13 bases between the two ends. This CDR3 comprises 13 residues. Germline V gives CDR1 LNHDA, CDR2 SQIVND (reference sequence). Full variable domain (missing parts from reference TRBV19 and TRBJ1-1): DGGITQSPKYLFRKEGQNVTLSCEQNLNHDAMYWYRQDPGQGLRLIYYSQIVNDFQKGDIAEGYSVSREKKESFPLTVTSAQKNPTAFYLCASRYTDGTEAFFGQGTRLTVV.

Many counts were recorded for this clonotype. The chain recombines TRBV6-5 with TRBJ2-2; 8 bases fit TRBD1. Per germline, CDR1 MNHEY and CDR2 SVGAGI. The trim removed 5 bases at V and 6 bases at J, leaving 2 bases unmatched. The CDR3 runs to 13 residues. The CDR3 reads CASSNRGAGELFF. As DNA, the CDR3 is TGTGCCAGCAGTAACAGGGGGGCCGGGGAGCTGTTTTTT.

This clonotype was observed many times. In DNA, the CDR3 is TGTGCCAGCAGCTTCAGGGACAGGGCCCACTATGGCTACACCTTC. Amino acids: CASSFRDRAHYGYTF. The chain joins TRBV7-3 to TRBJ1-2; 9 nucleotides line up with TRBD1. V trimming: 3 bases; J trimming: 3 bases; junction bases outside the gene matches: 5. This CDR3 contains 15 residues. Germline CDR1 SGHTA, CDR2 FQGTGA.

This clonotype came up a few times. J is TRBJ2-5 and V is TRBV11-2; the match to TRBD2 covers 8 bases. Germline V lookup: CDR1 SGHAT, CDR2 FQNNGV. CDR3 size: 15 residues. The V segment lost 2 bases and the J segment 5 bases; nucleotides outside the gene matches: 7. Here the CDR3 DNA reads TGTGCCAGCAGCTTAACTTTAGCGGGGACGGAGACCCAGTACTTC. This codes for CASSLTLAGTETQYF. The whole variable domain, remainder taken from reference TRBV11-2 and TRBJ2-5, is EAGVAQSPRYKIIEKRQSVAFWCNPISGHATLYWYQQILGQGPKLLIQFQNNGVVDDSQLPKDRFSAERLKGVDSTLKIQPAKLEDSAVYLCASSLTLAGTETQYFGPGTRLLVL.

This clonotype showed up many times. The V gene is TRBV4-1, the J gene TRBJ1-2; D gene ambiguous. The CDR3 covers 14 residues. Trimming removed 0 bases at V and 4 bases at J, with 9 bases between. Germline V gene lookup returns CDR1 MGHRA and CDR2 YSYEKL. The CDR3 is CASSQEAAGYGYTF. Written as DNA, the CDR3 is TGCGCCAGCAGCCAAGAGGCCGCGGGCTATGGCTACACCTTC.

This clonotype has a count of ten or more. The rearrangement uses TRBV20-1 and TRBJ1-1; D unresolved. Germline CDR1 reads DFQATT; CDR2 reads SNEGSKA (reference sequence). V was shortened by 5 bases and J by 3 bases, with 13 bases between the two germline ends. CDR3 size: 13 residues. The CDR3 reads CSAPREFYTEAFF. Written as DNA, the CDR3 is TGCAGTGCTCCCCGGGAATTTTACACTGAAGCTTTCTTT.

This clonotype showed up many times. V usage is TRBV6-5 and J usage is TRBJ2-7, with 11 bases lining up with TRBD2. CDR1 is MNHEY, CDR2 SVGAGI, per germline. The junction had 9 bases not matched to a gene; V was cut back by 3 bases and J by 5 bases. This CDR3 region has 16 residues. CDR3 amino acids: CASSYKLAGAKNEQYF. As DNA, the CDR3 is TGTGCCAGCAGTTATAAACTAGCGGGAGCGAAGAACGAGCAGTACTTC.

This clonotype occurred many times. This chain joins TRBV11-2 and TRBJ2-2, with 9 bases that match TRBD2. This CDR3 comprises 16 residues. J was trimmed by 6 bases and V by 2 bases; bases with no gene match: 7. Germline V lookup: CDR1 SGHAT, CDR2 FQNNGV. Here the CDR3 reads CASSLPGTSYAGELFF. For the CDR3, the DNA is TGTGCCAGCAGCTTACCCGGGACTAGCTACGCCGGGGAGCTGTTTTTT.

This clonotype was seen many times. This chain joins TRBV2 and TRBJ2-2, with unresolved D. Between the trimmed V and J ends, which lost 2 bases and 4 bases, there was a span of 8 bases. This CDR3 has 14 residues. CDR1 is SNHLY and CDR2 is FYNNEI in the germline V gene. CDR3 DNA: TGTGCCAGCAGTGAAAACCCCAGCACCGGGGAGCTGTTTTTT. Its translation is CASSENPSTGELFF.

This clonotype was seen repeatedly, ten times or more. The DNA for the CDR3 is TGTGCCAGCAGTGAACAGCCCCTCTACGAGCAGTACTTC. This translates into CASSEQPLYEQYF. The V call is TRBV6-1, the J call TRBJ2-7; D remains unclear. Trimming cost V 2 bases and J 3 bases, with 8 bases left between them. CDR3 length: 13 amino acids. Germline CDR1 MNHNS, CDR2 SASEGT.